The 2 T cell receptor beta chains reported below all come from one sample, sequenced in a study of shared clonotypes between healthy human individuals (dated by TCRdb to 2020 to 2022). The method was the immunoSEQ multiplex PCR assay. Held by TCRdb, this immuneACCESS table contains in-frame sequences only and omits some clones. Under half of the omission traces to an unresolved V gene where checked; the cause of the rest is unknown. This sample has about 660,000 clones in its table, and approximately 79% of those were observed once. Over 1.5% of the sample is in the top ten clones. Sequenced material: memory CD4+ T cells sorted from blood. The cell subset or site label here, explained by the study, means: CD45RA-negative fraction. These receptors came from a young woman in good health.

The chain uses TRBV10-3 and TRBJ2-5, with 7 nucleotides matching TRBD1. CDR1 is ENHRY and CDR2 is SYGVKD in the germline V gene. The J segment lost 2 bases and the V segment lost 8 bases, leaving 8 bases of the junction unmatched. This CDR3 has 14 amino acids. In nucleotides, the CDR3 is TGTGCCATCGCCACGACAGGGACACAAGAGACCCAGTACTTC. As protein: CAIATTGTQETQYF.

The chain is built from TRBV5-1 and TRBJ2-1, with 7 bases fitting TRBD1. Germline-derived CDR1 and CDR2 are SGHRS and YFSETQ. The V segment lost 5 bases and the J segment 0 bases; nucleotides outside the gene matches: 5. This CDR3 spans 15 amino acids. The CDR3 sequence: CASRGQLSSYNEQFF. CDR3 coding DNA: TGCGCCAGCAGGGGACAGCTGAGCTCCTACAATGAGCAGTTCTTC.